Here is one T cell receptor beta chain with its context. Its antigen is undetermined. The investigators reverse transcribed all of the isolated RNA, so they sequenced expressed TCRB transcripts. This table comes from immunoSEQ multiplex PCR, and its TCRdb copy is limited to in-frame clones, with some not included. This table has approximately 150,000 clones, around 10% appearing once. All of the sorted populations showed purity greater than 95%. This sample was taken from a study of beta chain features in type 1 diabetes. Study results and limitations: A closer apparent resemblance between naive, central memory and Treg TCRB repertoires was seen in patients than in healthy donors. Researchers report that Type 1 diabetes patients had moderately but significantly shorter TCRB CDR3s across all four CD4+ subsets. Individuals with type 1 diabetes displayed fewer insertions and more deletions at VDJ junctions.

CDR3 length: 16 amino acids. Trimming stripped 4 bases from V and 5 bases from J, with 20 bases between. Germline V CDR1 and CDR2: SGDLS, YYNGEE. This sequence was found in a young man with type 1 diabetes. The specimen was central memory CD4+ T cells from blood. The J gene is TRBJ2-3, the V gene TRBV9; TRBD2 is a possible D gene (6 bases). For the CDR3, the DNA is TGTGCCAGCAGCACAGGAGGAGGGTTAAGGGGAGATACGCAGTATTTT. Protein sequence: CASSTGGGLRGDTQYF. The full variable domain, with the rest looked up from reference TRBV9 and TRBJ2-3, is DSGVTQTPKHLITATGQRVTLRCSPRSGDLSVYWYQQSLDQGLQFLIQYYNGEERAKGNILERFSAQQFPDLHSELNLSSLELGDSALYFCASSTGGGLRGDTQYFGPGTRLTVL.